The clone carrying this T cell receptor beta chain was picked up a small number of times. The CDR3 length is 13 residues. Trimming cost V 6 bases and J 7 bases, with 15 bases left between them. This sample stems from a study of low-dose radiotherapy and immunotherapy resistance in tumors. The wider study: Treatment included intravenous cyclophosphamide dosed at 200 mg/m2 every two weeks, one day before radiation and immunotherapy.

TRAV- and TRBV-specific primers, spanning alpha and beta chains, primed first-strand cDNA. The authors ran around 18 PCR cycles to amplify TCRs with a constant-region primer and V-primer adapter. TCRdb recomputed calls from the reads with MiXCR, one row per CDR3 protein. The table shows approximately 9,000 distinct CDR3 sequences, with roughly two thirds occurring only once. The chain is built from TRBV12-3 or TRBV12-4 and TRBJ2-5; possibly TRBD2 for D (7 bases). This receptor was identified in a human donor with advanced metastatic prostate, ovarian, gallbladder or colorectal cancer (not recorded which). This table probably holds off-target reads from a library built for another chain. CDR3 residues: CASRTSGEGTQYF. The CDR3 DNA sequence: TGTGCCAGCAGGACCTCAGGGGAGGGGACCCAGTACTTC.